Below, 22 T cell receptor beta chains from the same sample are listed, as sequenced in a study of blood T cells in healthy people across ages. Together with a sample-barcoded 5' primer, a J-beta primer mix was included in a second PCR lasting roughly 6 to 12 cycles. MiXCR, applied by TCRdb to the 5' RACE reads, yields one record per CDR3 protein. This repertoire shows some 1,800,000 distinct CDR3 sequences, about two fifths found once; its top ten account for 23%. Sequenced input: blood. The receptors shown here come from a human donor in good health.

This chain links TRBV4-3 with TRBJ2-7; 7 positions agree with TRBD2. Germline CDR1 reads LGHNA; CDR2 reads YSLEER. The V gene end was trimmed by 4 bases and the J gene end by 4 bases; junction bases not matched to a gene: 10. The CDR3 length is 15 residues. The DNA for the CDR3 is TGCGCCAGCAGCCGGGCCCGGACGGGAGGATACGAGCAGTACTTC. Amino acid sequence: CASSRARTGGYEQYF.

This clonotype has a count of ten or more. The V call is TRBV6-5, the J call TRBJ2-1; no clear D gene. CDR1 and CDR2 (germline): MNHEY, SVGAGI. The CDR3 is 14 amino acids. Trimming removed 0 bases at V and 5 bases at J, with 8 bases between. The DNA for the CDR3 is TGTGCCAGCAGTTACTCGGCGTGGGACAATGAGCAGTTCTTC. Its protein product is CASSYSAWDNEQFF.

This clonotype was observed a handful of times. The junction departs from germline at one end; a sequencing error may be responsible. The V call is TRBV7-3, the J call TRBJ2-1, with 11 bases aligning to TRBD2. CDR3 length: 15 amino acids. Germline lookup yields CDR1 SGHTA and CDR2 FQGTGA. For the CDR3, the DNA is TGTGCCGGCAGCCCCCGACTAGCGGGGAAGGATGAGCAGTTCTTC. Its protein product is CAGSPRLAGKDEQFF.

This clonotype was seen a handful of times. J is TRBJ2-7 and V is TRBV6-2 or TRBV6-3, with D unclear. Germline V gives CDR1 MNHEY, CDR2 SVGEGT. The CDR3 has 18 amino acids. V lost 4 bases to trimming and J lost 2 bases, with 24 bases between them. This CDR3 is CASSSSTHLLKVTYEQYF. Here the CDR3 DNA reads TGTGCCAGCAGTTCATCCACTCACCTACTGAAAGTTACCTACGAGCAGTACTTC.

J is TRBJ2-1 and V is TRBV7-3; D possibly corresponds to TRBD2 (6 bases). Per the germline V gene, CDR1 is SGHTA and CDR2 is FQGTGA. The CDR3 totals 12 residues. The V end lost 5 bases, the J end lost 10 bases, and 12 bases lay between the germline ends. The CDR3 loop reads CASSKLAEEQFF. The DNA for the CDR3 is TGTGCCAGCAGCAAATTAGCGGAGGAGCAGTTCTTC.

This chain connects TRBV29-1 to TRBJ2-1; perhaps TRBD2 as D (5 bases). CDR1 and CDR2 from the germline V gene are SQVTM and ANQGSEA. V dropped 6 bases and J dropped 5 bases, with 17 bases sitting between them. The length of the CDR3 is 14 residues. CDR3 sequence: CSVAGGGFHNEQFF. The CDR3 nucleotides read TGCAGCGTGGCGGGTGGCGGGTTTCACAATGAGCAGTTCTTC.

The chain carries TRBV16 and TRBJ1-4; D is undetermined. V was pared by 6 bases and J by 4 bases, with 15 bases between. The CDR3 is made up of 15 amino acids. Germline CDR1 KGHSY, CDR2 FQNENV. DNA of the CDR3: TGTGCCAGCAGACTCGACTATGGAATTAATGAAAAACTGTTTTTT. Translated, it gives CASRLDYGINEKLFF.

Of note for this clonotype: A much more abundant neighbour one base away suggests this may be a read error. This chain joins TRBV29-1 and TRBJ2-3, with D unclear. The CDR3 is 11 residues long. Germline V CDR1 and CDR2: SQVTM, ANQGSEA. Trimming stripped 4 bases from V and 5 bases from J, with 7 bases between. CDR3 region: CSVGGKDTQYF. Here the CDR3 DNA reads TGCAGCGTTGGGGGTAAAGATACGCAGTATTTT.

J is TRBJ2-1 and V is TRBV9; 8 bases fit TRBD1. The length of the CDR3 is 16 residues. Trimming took 3 bases from V and 0 from J; bases not matched to a gene: 5. Germline assignment: CDR1 SGDLS and CDR2 YYNGEE. CDR3 in DNA: TGTGCCAGCAGCGCATGGGACAGGAGCTCCTACAATGAGCAGTTCTTC. Translated: CASSAWDRSSYNEQFF.

The V gene is TRBV30, the J gene TRBJ2-4; maybe TRBD1 (5 bases). Near its end, the DNA agrees better with TRBJ2-7, so the J call may be wrong. Germline assignment: CDR1 GTSNPN and CDR2 SVGIG (reference sequence). CDR3 length equals 14 residues. CDR3 in amino acids: CAWSVLSGPHEQYF. CDR3 in DNA: TGTGCCTGGAGTGTATTATCAGGGCCCCACGAGCAGTACTTC.

This clonotype was detected only a few times. The chain combines TRBV12-5 with TRBJ2-3; D uncertain. The germline CDR1 and CDR2 sequences are LGHNT and FRNRAP. Trimming left V 4 bases short and J 2 bases short, with 13 bases between. The CDR3 is 15 residues long. The CDR3 reads CASGYVGFPTDTQYF. CDR3 bases: TGTGCTAGTGGTTACGTGGGGTTCCCCACAGATACGCAGTATTTT.

The chain combines TRBV28 with TRBJ2-1, with 11 bases aligning to TRBD2. CDR3 size: 16 residues. With 6 bases clipped from V and 8 bases from J, the junction kept 12 bases outside the gene matches. Germline CDR1 MDHEN, CDR2 SYDVKM. Here the CDR3 reads CASSHVQTSGIHEQFF. CDR3 sequence (DNA): TGTGCCAGCAGCCACGTCCAGACTAGCGGGATCCATGAGCAGTTCTTC.

The J gene is TRBJ1-1, the V gene TRBV9; TRBD1 is a possible D gene (6 bases). The V end was cut by 7 bases, the J end by 1 base, with 17 bases between. The CDR3 length is 15 residues. Germline CDR1 reads SGDLS; CDR2 reads YYNGEE. CDR3 nucleotide sequence: TGTGCCAGCTCCAGGCGGGGGGCAGCGAACACTGAAGCTTTCTTT. The encoded protein is CASSRRGAANTEAFF.

The rearrangement links TRBV7-3 to TRBJ1-1; D ambiguous. The V end was cut by 6 bases, the J end by 4 bases, with 12 bases between. The CDR3 loop spans 13 amino acids. Germline V gene sequence: CDR1 SGHTA, CDR2 FQGTGA. The CDR3 DNA reads as TGTGCCAGCAGTCTACTAGTGGGCACTGAAGCTTTCTTT. It translates to CASSLLVGTEAFF. The full variable domain, with the rest looked up from reference TRBV7-3 and TRBJ1-1, is GAGVSQTPSNKVTEKGKYVELRCDPISGHTALYWYRQSLGQGPEFLIYFQGTGAADDSGLPNDRFFAVRPEGSVSTLKIQRTERGDSAVYLCASSLLVGTEAFFGQGTRLTVV.

Of note for this clonotype: At one end, the junction sequence differs from germline, possibly due to a read error. The rearrangement links TRBV7-8 to TRBJ2-3; 10 bases match TRBD1. The CDR3 runs to 12 residues. The germline gives CDR1 SGHVS, CDR2 FQNEAQ. This chain's CDR3 is CGSSYLRDRGYF. The DNA of the CDR3 is TGTGGCAGCAGTTATCTCCGGGACAGGGGGTATTTT. Based on the CDR3 plus reference TRBV7-8 and TRBJ2-3, the full variable domain is GAGVSQSPRYKVAKRGQDVALRCDPISGHVSLFWYQQALGQGPEFLTYFQNEAQLDKSGLPSDRFFAERPEGSVSTLKIQRTQQEDSAVYLCGSSYLRDRGYFGPGTRLTVL.

This clonotype has just a few counts. The J gene is TRBJ2-7, the V gene TRBV27; D not certain. The CDR3 has 14 amino acids. Germline-derived CDR1 and CDR2 are MNHEY and SMNVEV (reference sequence). The ends were cut back, 5 bases at V and 4 bases at J, with 15 bases in the middle. The CDR3 sequence: CASSKLIPPYEQYF. The DNA of the CDR3 is TGTGCCAGCAGTAAGTTGATCCCTCCTTACGAGCAGTACTTC.

This chain uses TRBV21-1 with TRBJ2-1; the listed D gene, TRBD1, was not tested against the DNA. TRBV21-1 is shown as a pseudogene. CDR3 length equals 13 residues. The CDR3 DNA sequence: TGTGCCAGCACCAACAGGGATTCCTACGAGCAGTTCTTC. Protein sequence: CASTNRDSYEQFF.

V is TRBV20-1 and J is TRBJ1-5; D is ambiguous. Germline lookup yields CDR1 DFQATT and CDR2 SNEGSKA (reference sequence). This CDR3 has 13 amino acids. V dropped 1 base and J dropped 4 bases, with 8 bases sitting between them. CDR3 DNA sequence: TGCAGTGCTAGAGCGGAGAGAAATCAGCCCCAGCATTTT. This translates into CSARAERNQPQHF.

This sequence joins TRBV20-1 and TRBJ2-2; no firm D call. The germline V gene has CDR1 DFQATT and CDR2 SNEGSKA (reference sequence). The CDR3 spans 15 residues. V was clipped by 0 bases and J by 6 bases, with 14 bases between them. The CDR3 region has the DNA TGCAGTGCTAGAGATCGATTTCAGTTTCCCGGGGAGCTGTTTTTT. Translated: CSARDRFQFPGELFF.

The V call is TRBV28, the J call TRBJ1-2; D uncertain. The CDR3 consists of 14 residues. Trimming stripped 8 bases from V and 0 bases from J, with 13 bases between. The V gene's germline CDR1 is MDHEN and CDR2 SYDVKM. CDR3 nucleotide sequence: TGTGCCAGCCTCCAACCGGGGACTAACTATGGCTACACCTTC. Translation: CASLQPGTNYGYTF.

This clonotype came up a few times. This chain uses TRBV28 with TRBJ1-2; D not certain. CDR1 MDHEN and CDR2 SYDVKM come from the germline V gene. V lost 1 base, J lost 8 bases, and 17 bases lay in between. This CDR3 region has 15 residues. Here the CDR3 DNA reads TGTGCCAGCAGTTTATCAAGGGAGCTACACATGGGCTACACCTTC. Translating it yields CASSLSRELHMGYTF.

This clonotype turned up a few times. The V and J genes are TRBV6-2 or TRBV6-3 and TRBJ2-5, with TRBD2 matching 13 bases. V shed 6 bases and J 0 bases; nucleotides not matched to a gene: 10. Germline V CDR1 and CDR2: MNHEY, SVGEGT. The CDR3 has 18 amino acids. CDR3 sequence: CASSPPSLAGGYQETQYF. CDR3 sequence (DNA): TGTGCCAGCAGCCCCCCTTCACTAGCGGGGGGGTACCAAGAGACCCAGTACTTC.